Below, 8 T cell receptor beta chains from the same sample are listed, as sequenced in a study of blood T cell repertoires in COVID-19. The assay was immunoSEQ multiplex PCR, and TCRdb's table has in-frame clones only and misses some. Of 100,000 to 150,000 clones in the sample, 92% were seen once. The source material was peripheral blood. The receptors come from a man over 45 with COVID-19, enrolled during active disease.

This chain uses TRBV18 with TRBJ2-7; 13 bases are a match to TRBD2. The CDR3 has 15 residues. V lost 4 bases to trimming and J lost 0 bases; unmatched junction nucleotides: 0. The germline V gene encodes CDR1 KGHSH and CDR2 LQKENI. This chain's CDR3 is CASSRTSGSSYEQYV. The CDR3 DNA reads as TGTGCCAGCTCACGGACTAGCGGGAGCTCCTACGAGCAGTACGTC.

This chain connects TRBV27 to TRBJ2-7; 8 nucleotides match TRBD2. V lost 5 bases and J lost 0; bases outside the gene matches: 12. The CDR3 runs to 17 residues. Germline V gene sequence: CDR1 MNHEY, CDR2 SMNVEV (reference sequence). The CDR3 DNA reads as TGTGCCAGCAGTCAAAAGCGGGAGCTCCTAAGCTCCTACGAGCAGTACTTC. Residues: CASSQKRELLSSYEQYF.

The V call is TRBV6-2 or TRBV6-3, the J call TRBJ1-6; D is undetermined. Trimming removed 4 bases from V and 7 bases from J, with 29 bases in between. This CDR3 region has 20 residues. Germline loops: CDR1 MNHEY, CDR2 SVGEGT. In nucleotides, the CDR3 is TGTGCCAGCAGTTCACCCGGAGGAGTTTTCAGGTCAGCCACCAATTCACCCCTCCACTTT. This gives the protein CASSSPGGVFRSATNSPLHF.

The genes are TRBV7-2 and TRBJ2-5; no firm D call. V was shortened by 1 base and J by 2 bases, with 8 bases between the two germline ends. Looked up from germline, CDR1 is SGHTA and CDR2 is FQGNSA. This CDR3 has 14 residues. Here the CDR3 reads CASSLVSVQETQYF. The CDR3 DNA reads as TGTGCCAGCAGCTTAGTGTCAGTTCAAGAGACCCAGTACTTC.

This sequence joins TRBV6-5 and TRBJ2-3; 7 bases are shared with TRBD2. This CDR3 has 12 residues. Germline CDR1 is MNHEY and CDR2 is SVGAGI. The V and J ends lost 6 bases and 4 bases, in that order; junction bases with no gene match: 1. Written as DNA, the CDR3 is TGTGCCAGCAGGGGGGGGGCAGATACGCAGTATTTT. Its protein is CASRGGADTQYF.

The rearrangement uses TRBV9 and TRBJ2-7; TRBD2 matches 7 bases. Germline V lookup: CDR1 SGDLS, CDR2 YYNGEE. Unmatched junction bases numbered 3, after V lost 0 bases and J lost 6 bases. The CDR3 extends over 13 amino acids. CDR3 DNA: TGTGCCAGCAGCGTAGGCGGGGGACGCGAGCAGTACTTC. This codes for CASSVGGGREQYF.

The chain links TRBV5-1 to TRBJ1-2; D is uncertain. Germline-derived CDR1 and CDR2 are SGHRS and YFSETQ. V was cut by 0 bases and J by 8 bases, with 8 bases left in between. The CDR3 is 12 residues long. The CDR3 nucleotides are TGCGCCAGCAGCTTGGGGGCGGGCGGCTACACCTTC. The encoded protein is CASSLGAGGYTF. The variable domain in full, completed from reference TRBV5-1 and TRBJ1-2, reads KAGVTQTPRYLIKTRGQQVTLSCSPISGHRSVSWYQQTPGQGLQFLFEYFSETQRNKGNFPGRFSGRQFSNSRSEMNVSTLELGDSALYLCASSLGAGGYTFGSGTRLTVV.

The V and J genes are TRBV28 and TRBJ2-4; 9 nucleotides match TRBD1. This CDR3 has 16 amino acids. V lost 2 bases to trimming and J lost 6 bases; unmatched junction nucleotides: 8. Germline lookup yields CDR1 MDHEN and CDR2 SYDVKM. CDR3 residues: CASSLITGGSVNIQYF. The CDR3 DNA reads as TGTGCCAGCAGTTTAATCACAGGGGGCTCGGTAAACATTCAGTACTTC. Drawing the rest from reference TRBV28 and TRBJ2-4, the complete variable domain is DVKVTQSSRYLVKRTGEKVFLECVQDMDHENMFWYRQDPGLGLRLIYFSYDVKMKEKGDIPEGYSVSREKKERFSLILESASTNQTSMYLCASSLITGGSVNIQYFGAGTRLSVL.